The 22 T cell receptor beta chains in this list originate from one sample, sequenced in a study of T cell responses to AZD1222 COVID-19 vaccine. The repertoire was sequenced with immunoSEQ multiplex PCR; TCRdb's copy has only in-frame clones and lacks some. This sample has some 150,000 clones; approximately 87% occur once, and the top ten carry under 7%. The material sequenced was peripheral blood, taken on day 0 of MenACWY control vaccination. The receptors here all came from an adult in good health.

This chain connects TRBV5-6 to TRBJ2-1; the match to TRBD2 covers 7 bases. The CDR3 contains 15 residues. CDR1 and CDR2 from the germline V gene are SGHDT and YYEEEE. Trimming took 2 bases from V and 7 from J; bases not matched to a gene: 9. The CDR3 region has the DNA TGTGCCAGCAGCTTCTCGGGGAGGGCCGAAAATGAGCAGTTCTTC. Amino acids: CASSFSGRAENEQFF.

The V call is TRBV7-2, the J call TRBJ1-1; 7 nucleotides match TRBD1. CDR1 and CDR2 (germline): SGHTA, FQGNSA. The V segment lost 3 bases and the J segment 0 bases; nucleotides outside the gene matches: 4. The CDR3 has 15 amino acids. The CDR3 spells CASSFTGTVNTEAFF. DNA of the CDR3: TGTGCCAGCAGCTTTACCGGGACAGTGAACACTGAAGCTTTCTTT.

The rearrangement links TRBV2 to TRBJ2-1; 11 nucleotides align to TRBD1. V shed 6 bases, J shed 7 bases, and the junction held 5 bases outside the gene matches. Germline loops: CDR1 SNHLY, CDR2 FYNNEI. CDR3 length equals 14 residues. The CDR3 DNA follows: TGTGCCAGCAGCGGACAGGGGGCCGGGAATGAGCAGTTCTTC. The encoded protein is CASSGQGAGNEQFF.

The chain has TRBV10-3 and TRBJ2-3; TRBD2 aligns across 8 bases. This CDR3 spans 14 amino acids. Unmatched junction bases numbered 7, after V lost 6 bases and J lost 5 bases. The germline V gene has CDR1 ENHRY and CDR2 SYGVKD. Here the CDR3 reads CAIRYGTSGDTQYF. The CDR3 nucleotides read TGTGCCATCAGGTACGGGACTAGTGGAGATACGCAGTATTTT.

This clone showed up just a few times. CDR3: CASSIQGNYGYTF. The CDR3 nucleotides are TGTGCCAGCAGCATTCAGGGGAACTATGGCTACACCTTC. This rearrangement joins TRBV12-3 or TRBV12-4 to TRBJ1-2, with D maybe TRBD1 (6 bases). This CDR3 contains 13 residues. Trimming took 6 bases from V and 2 from J, leaving 10 bases between them.

The chain uses TRBV29-1 and TRBJ2-1; TRBD2 aligns across 9 bases. Germline V gene data show CDR1 as SQVTM and CDR2 as ANQGSEA. V dropped 3 bases and J dropped 14; count of bases not matched to a gene: 5. This CDR3 region has 11 residues. In DNA form, the CDR3 reads TGCAGCGTTGATCGGGCGGGAGGGAAGTTCTTC. It encodes CSVDRAGGKFF.

Here the CDR3 reads CASSPIEQGDTEAFF. The CDR3 region has the DNA TGTGCCAGCAGTCCTATTGAACAGGGGGACACTGAAGCTTTCTTT. This sequence joins TRBV28 and TRBJ1-1; 8 nucleotides agree with TRBD1. With V trimmed by 5 bases and J by 3 bases, 8 bases remained unmatched. The germline gives CDR1 MDHEN, CDR2 SYDVKM. The length of the CDR3 is 15 residues. Complete variable domain (other parts from reference TRBV28 and TRBJ1-1): DVKVTQSSRYLVKRTGEKVFLECVQDMDHENMFWYRQDPGLGLRLIYFSYDVKMKEKGDIPEGYSVSREKKERFSLILESASTNQTSMYLCASSPIEQGDTEAFFGQGTRLTVV.

This sequence joins TRBV6-2 or TRBV6-3 and TRBJ1-5, with 8 bases lining up with TRBD1. Germline V gene sequence: CDR1 MNHEY, CDR2 SVGEGT. J gave up 3 bases and V 5 bases, and 9 bases lay outside the gene matches. CDR3 length equals 16 residues. CDR3 DNA: TGTGCCAGCAGTACCGGACAGGGTGGATTCAATCAGCCCCAGCATTTT. Amino acid sequence: CASSTGQGGFNQPQHF.

The chain uses TRBV24-1 and TRBJ1-4; D remains ambiguous. The CDR3 loop spans 12 amino acids. Germline CDR1 is KGHDR and CDR2 is SFDVKD. V dropped 0 bases and J dropped 8 bases, with 3 bases sitting between them. This chain's CDR3 is CATSDLNEKLFF. The CDR3 region has the DNA TGTGCCACCAGTGATTTGAACGAAAAACTGTTTTTT.

The V and J genes are TRBV11-3 and TRBJ2-3; 8 bases match TRBD1. V was pared by 1 base and J by 4 bases, with 4 bases of the junction left unmatched. Germline-derived CDR1 and CDR2 are SGHNT and YENEEA. This CDR3 is built from 15 residues. The CDR3 protein is CASSLVSGGPDTQYF. CDR3 bases: TGTGCCAGCAGCTTAGTATCAGGGGGCCCAGATACGCAGTATTTT.

The chain couples TRBV27 to TRBJ1-2, with D hard to call. Germline V lookup: CDR1 MNHEY, CDR2 SMNVEV (reference sequence). V lost 5 bases and J lost 3, with 13 bases in between. The CDR3 spans 14 residues. The CDR3 protein is CASSTQAPDYGYTF. The DNA of the CDR3 is TGTGCCAGCAGTACCCAGGCGCCGGACTATGGCTACACCTTC.

This chain uses TRBV12-3 or TRBV12-4 with TRBJ2-5, with 7 bases lining up with TRBD1. This CDR3 comprises 13 residues. Germline trimming cut 4 bases from V and 2 bases from J; bases unmatched to any gene: 1. CDR3 residues: CASSSRGQETQYF. The CDR3 nucleotides read TGTGCCAGCAGTTCCAGGGGGCAAGAGACCCAGTACTTC.

The chain links TRBV4-3 to TRBJ2-6; 9 bases are shared with TRBD1. The CDR3 runs to 19 residues. The ends lost 5 bases at V and 0 bases at J; junction bases unmatched: 11. Germline V lookup: CDR1 LGHNA, CDR2 YSLEER. The CDR3 bases are TGCGCCAGCAGCGGCAGGACAGGGGACGTTTACTCTGGGGCCAACGTCCTGACTTTC. This gives the protein CASSGRTGDVYSGANVLTF.

The chain couples TRBV30 to TRBJ1-3; TRBD1 might be the D (6 bases). Germline V gives CDR1 GTSNPN, CDR2 SVGIG (reference sequence). V dropped 8 bases and J dropped 0 bases, with 8 bases sitting between them. This CDR3 is built from 12 residues. This chain's CDR3 is CAGRGSGNTIYF. For the CDR3, the DNA is TGTGCCGGCAGGGGCTCTGGAAACACCATATATTTT.

J is TRBJ2-7 and V is TRBV4-1; D perhaps matches TRBD1 (5 bases). The CDR3 is 15 amino acids. V was cut by 2 bases and J by 3 bases, with 14 bases left in between. Per germline, CDR1 MGHRA and CDR2 YSYEKL. CDR3 in amino acids: CASSQIPGNLYEQYV. CDR3 coding DNA: TGCGCCAGCAGCCAAATTCCAGGGAACCTCTACGAGCAGTACGTC.

This clone showed up just a few times. The gene calls are TRBV6-5 and TRBJ1-4; possibly TRBD1 for D (6 bases). Germline V lookup: CDR1 MNHEY, CDR2 SVGAGI. The V and J ends lost 0 bases and 7 bases respectively, with 12 bases between them. The CDR3 loop spans 15 amino acids. CDR3 nucleotides: TGTGCCAGCAGTTACTCACGGCAGGGGAGTGAAAAACTGTTTTTT. The encoded protein is CASSYSRQGSEKLFF.

J is TRBJ1-2 and V is TRBV24-1; D uncertain. Germline V lookup: CDR1 KGHDR, CDR2 SFDVKD. V gave up 4 bases and J gave up 8 bases, with 13 bases separating them. The CDR3 has 13 residues. The CDR3 is CATSDHQVKGYTF. CDR3 bases: TGTGCCACCAGTGACCATCAGGTAAAGGGCTACACCTTC.

The rearrangement links TRBV5-4 to TRBJ1-4; D call uncertain. There are 11 residues in the CDR3. The germline CDR1 and CDR2 sequences are SGHNT and YYREEE (reference sequence). Trimming took 4 bases from V and 13 from J, leaving 11 bases between them. CDR3 in DNA: TGTGCCAGCAGCACGCCTGAGGGACTGTTTTTT. Translated, it gives CASSTPEGLFF. Variable domain in full (rest from reference TRBV5-4 and TRBJ1-4): ETGVTQSPTHLIKTRGQQVTLRCSSQSGHNTVSWYQQALGQGPQFIFQYYREEENGRGNFPPRFSGLQFPNYSSELNVNALELDDSALYLCASSTPEGLFFGSGTQLSVL.

The CDR3 reads CASSSRGYTF. CDR3 bases: TGTGCCAGCAGTTCGCGTGGCTACACCTTC. The chain carries TRBV7-9 and TRBJ1-2; D ambiguous. CDR3 length equals 10 residues. Germline CDR1 SEHNR, CDR2 FQNEAQ (reference sequence). V was shortened by 6 bases and J by 7 bases, with 6 bases between the two germline ends. The whole variable domain, remainder taken from reference TRBV7-9 and TRBJ1-2, is DTGVSQNPRHKITKRGQNVTFRCDPISEHNRLYWYRQTLGQGPEFLTYFQNEAQLEKSRLLSDRFSAERPKGSFSTLEIQRTEQGDSAMYLCASSSRGYTFGSGTRLTVV.

The chain carries TRBV10-1 and TRBJ2-7, with D perhaps TRBD1 or TRBD2 (5 bases each). V dropped 10 bases and J dropped 5 bases, with 27 bases sitting between them. There are 16 residues in the CDR3. Germline V gives CDR1 WNHNN, CDR2 SYGVQD (reference sequence). CDR3 DNA: TGCGCCACCAAGACTGGGGACGGCCCCCCGCGGGACGAGCAGTACTTC. Protein product: CATKTGDGPPRDEQYF.

The V and J genes are TRBV4-2 and TRBJ2-7, with 10 bases identical to TRBD1. Trimming took 4 bases from V and 5 from J; bases not matched to a gene: 11. The CDR3 extends over 16 amino acids. Germline loops: CDR1 LGHNA, CDR2 YNFKEQ. The CDR3 loop is CASSRTTGGSLNEQYF. The CDR3 nucleotides read TGTGCCAGCAGCCGAACGACAGGGGGCAGTCTGAACGAGCAGTACTTC.

This rearrangement joins TRBV6-5 to TRBJ2-3, with TRBD1 as a possible D gene (5 bases). CDR1 and CDR2 from the germline V gene are MNHEY and SVGAGI. The V and J ends lost 5 bases and 4 bases respectively, with 13 bases between them. The CDR3 extends over 14 amino acids. The CDR3 protein is CASSPQGIADTQYF. The CDR3 bases are TGTGCCAGCAGTCCCCAGGGTATTGCAGATACGCAGTATTTT.